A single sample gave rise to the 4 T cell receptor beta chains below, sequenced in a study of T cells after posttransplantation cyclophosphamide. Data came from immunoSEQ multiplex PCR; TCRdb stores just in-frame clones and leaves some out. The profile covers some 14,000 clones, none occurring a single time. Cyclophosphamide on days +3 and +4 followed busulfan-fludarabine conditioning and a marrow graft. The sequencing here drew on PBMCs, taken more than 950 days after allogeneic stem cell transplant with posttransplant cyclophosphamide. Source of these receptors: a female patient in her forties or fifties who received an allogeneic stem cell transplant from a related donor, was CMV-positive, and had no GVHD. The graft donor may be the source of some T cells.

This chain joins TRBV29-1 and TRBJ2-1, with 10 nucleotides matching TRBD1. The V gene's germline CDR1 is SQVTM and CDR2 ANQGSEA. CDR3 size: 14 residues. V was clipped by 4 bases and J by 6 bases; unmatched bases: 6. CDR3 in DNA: TGCAGCGTTGGGGGGACAGGGGCCGGCAATGAGCAGTTCTTC. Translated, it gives CSVGGTGAGNEQFF.

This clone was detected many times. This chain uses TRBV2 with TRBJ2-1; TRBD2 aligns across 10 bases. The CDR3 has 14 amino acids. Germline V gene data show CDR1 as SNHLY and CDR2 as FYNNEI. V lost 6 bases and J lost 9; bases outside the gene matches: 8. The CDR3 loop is CASRIAGGSGEQFF. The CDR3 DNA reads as TGTGCCAGCAGGATAGCGGGGGGCTCTGGTGAGCAGTTCTTC.

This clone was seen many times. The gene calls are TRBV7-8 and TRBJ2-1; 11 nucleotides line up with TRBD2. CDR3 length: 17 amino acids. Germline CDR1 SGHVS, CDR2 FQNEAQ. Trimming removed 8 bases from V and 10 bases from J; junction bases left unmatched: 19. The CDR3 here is CASERGLLAGGPDEQFF. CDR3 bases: TGTGCCAGCGAGCGGGGGCTCTTAGCGGGGGGGCCGGACGAGCAGTTCTTC. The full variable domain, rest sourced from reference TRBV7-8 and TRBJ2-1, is GAGVSQSPRYKVAKRGQDVALRCDPISGHVSLFWYQQALGQGPEFLTYFQNEAQLDKSGLPSDRFFAERPEGSVSTLKIQRTQQEDSAVYLCASERGLLAGGPDEQFFGPGTRLTVL.

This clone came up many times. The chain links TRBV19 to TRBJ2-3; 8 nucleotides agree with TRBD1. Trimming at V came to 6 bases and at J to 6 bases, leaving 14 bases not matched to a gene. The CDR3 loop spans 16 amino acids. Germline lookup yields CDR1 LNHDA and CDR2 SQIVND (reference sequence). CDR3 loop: CASRQVGQGLFDTQYF. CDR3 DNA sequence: TGTGCCAGTAGACAGGTCGGACAGGGACTGTTTGATACGCAGTATTTT.